In this sample, the clone carrying this T cell receptor beta chain turned up once. V gave up 0 bases and J gave up 3 bases, with 11 bases separating them. CDR1 and CDR2 from the germline V gene are LGHNA and YNFKEQ. CDR3 size: 15 residues. This sample was included in a study of blood T cell repertoires in COVID-19. The overall study: The study drew acute and convalescent COVID-19 samples from the United States, Italy and Spain. T cells, B-cell-depleted T cells, or PBMCs provided the cDNA or gDNA that served as material.

Original processing methods: Amplification of reference gene primers provided the estimated nucleated cell counts. The method was immunoSEQ multiplex PCR; TCRdb's version includes in-frame clones alone and lacks a portion of them. The V and J calls and the clone size are those of that table, but D and trimming were determined from the DNA. This table has roughly 250,000 clones, 65% to 85% appearing once. Sequencing was carried out using peripheral blood. V is TRBV4-2 and J is TRBJ2-5; D may be TRBD1 (7 bases). This sequence originates from a woman in her thirties or forties with active or convalescent COVID-19. The CDR3 loop reads CASSQDGRGEETQYF. For the CDR3, the DNA is TGTGCCAGCAGCCAAGATGGCAGGGGGGAAGAGACCCAGTACTTC.